Presented here are 28 T cell receptor beta chains from one specimen sequenced in a study of T-cell memory formation after mild COVID-19. TCRdb reanalysed the 5' RACE reads using MiXCR and keeps one entry per CDR3 protein. The sample has 310,000 or so distinct CDR3 sequences; 15% to 20% are singletons. Sequences were obtained from PBMCs or a T cell subset sorted from them (not recorded which). The receptor source for this set is a man in his late teens or twenties who had mild COVID-19 (a few samples of this study predate the infection). Cell type and time point are not known.

This sequence joins TRBV6-7 and TRBJ1-5; no clear D. TRBV6-7 is classed as an ORF, of uncertain function. Deletions cut 3 bases from V and 4 bases from J, with 4 bases between. This CDR3 comprises 12 residues. The CDR3 protein is CASSYFNQPQHF. The CDR3, as DNA: TGTGCCAGCAGTTATTTTAATCAGCCCCAGCATTTT.

In DNA form, the CDR3 reads TGTGCCAGCAGCCAAGGCGAGGGGTACACCGGGGAGCTGTTTTTT. Amino acids: CASSQGEGYTGELFF. The V call is TRBV4-2, the J call TRBJ2-2; D possibly matches TRBD1 or TRBD2 (5 bases each). Germline assignment: CDR1 LGHNA and CDR2 YNFKEQ. The V end was cut by 1 base, the J end by 3 bases, with 9 bases between. The CDR3 has 15 residues.

This clonotype was detected a few times. The chain's CDR3 is CASSYGGKNTEAFF. As DNA, the CDR3 is TGTGCCAGCAGTTACGGAGGGAAGAACACTGAAGCTTTCTTT. The rearrangement joins TRBV6-2 or TRBV6-3 to TRBJ1-1; D not resolved. CDR1 and CDR2 (germline): MNHEY, SVGEGT. V lost 2 bases and J 1 base, leaving 8 bases between the germline ends. This CDR3 comprises 14 residues.

This clonotype was counted between two and nine times. The chain joins TRBV6-6 to TRBJ2-7; D may be TRBD2 (5 bases). The V end was cut by 5 bases, the J end by 2 bases, with 16 bases between. There are 15 residues in the CDR3. The germline CDR1 and CDR2 sequences are MNHNY and SVGAGI (reference sequence). CDR3 DNA: TGTGCCAGCAGTACCCCGGACGGAGGTACCTACGAGCAGTACGTC. Translation: CASSTPDGGTYEQYV.

V gene TRBV4-3 combines with J gene TRBJ2-3; TRBD2 is a possible D gene (7 bases). The germline V and J ends were trimmed by 4 bases and 5 bases, with 13 bases remaining between them. CDR3 size: 14 residues. CDR1 is LGHNA and CDR2 is YSLEER in the germline V gene. In nucleotides, the CDR3 is TGCGCCAGCAGCCTCGGGGGGCGGGGAGATACGCAGTATTTT. It codes for CASSLGGRGDTQYF.

This chain joins TRBV3-1 and TRBJ1-1, with 7 bases identical to TRBD1. The CDR3 length is 15 residues. With V trimmed by 5 bases and J by 1 base, 7 bases remained unmatched. The germline CDR1 and CDR2 sequences are LGHDT and YNNKEL (reference sequence). The CDR3 DNA reads as TGTGCCAGCAGCAGGGAACAGGGGTGGAACACTGAAGCTTTCTTT. Encoded protein: CASSREQGWNTEAFF. The whole variable domain, remainder taken from reference TRBV3-1 and TRBJ1-1, is DTAVSQTPKYLVTQMGNDKSIKCEQNLGHDTMYWYKQDSKKFLKIMFSYNNKELIINETVPNRFSPKSPDKAHLNLHINSLELGDSAVYFCASSREQGWNTEAFFGQGTRLTVV.

This clonotype came up a few times. The chain joins TRBV25-1 to TRBJ2-6; no reliable D call. V lost 2 bases to trimming and J lost 4 bases, with 6 bases between them. The germline CDR1 and CDR2 sequences are MGHDK and SYGVNS. The CDR3 extends over 14 amino acids. CDR3 nucleotides: TGTGCCAGCAGTGAAGGGCCCGGGGCCAACGTCCTGACTTTC. As protein: CASSEGPGANVLTF. The entire variable domain, with the rest obtained from reference TRBV25-1 and TRBJ2-6, is as follows: EADIYQTPRYLVIGTGKKITLECSQTMGHDKMYWYQQDPGMELHLIHYSYGVNSTEKGDLSSESTVSRIRTEHFPLTLESARPSHTSQYLCASSEGPGANVLTFGAGSRLTVL.

The V gene is TRBV6-2 or TRBV6-3, the J gene TRBJ2-1, with TRBD2 identical over 7 bases. CDR3 length: 14 residues. Germline lookup yields CDR1 MNHEY and CDR2 SVGEGT. The J segment lost 2 bases and the V segment lost 11 bases, leaving 9 bases of the junction unmatched. The CDR3 reads CAHGGGIAYNEQFF. The CDR3 region has the DNA TGTGCCCATGGCGGGGGAATCGCCTACAATGAGCAGTTCTTC.

This clonotype was seen at least ten times. This chain links TRBV12-3 or TRBV12-4 with TRBJ1-3; D gene unclear. Trimming cost V 8 bases and J 6 bases, with 17 bases left between them. This CDR3 has 14 amino acids. In nucleotides, the CDR3 is TGTGCCAGCTCGGAGACCTGGACGGAAAACACCATATATTTT. Translation: CASSETWTENTIYF.

This clonotype turned up a few times. The chain uses TRBV7-2 and TRBJ2-1; 9 bases agree with TRBD2. The germline V gene encodes CDR1 SGHTA and CDR2 FQGNSA. The CDR3 extends over 17 amino acids. Unmatched junction bases numbered 15, after V lost 5 bases and J lost 7 bases. The CDR3 nucleotides read TGTGCCAGCAGCCGAACCAACCTCGCGGGGGGGCGGAATGAGCAGTTCTTC. Its translation: CASSRTNLAGGRNEQFF. The variable domain in full, with the rest retrieved from reference TRBV7-2 and TRBJ2-1, is GAGVSQSPSNKVTEKGKDVELRCDPISGHTALYWYRQSLGQGLEFLIYFQGNSAPDKSGLPSDRFSAERTGGSVSTLTIQRTQQEDSAVYLCASSRTNLAGGRNEQFFGPGTRLTVL.

This clonotype occurred a few times. The V call is TRBV6-5, the J call TRBJ2-7, with D perhaps given as TRBD1 or TRBD2 (8 bases each). CDR1 is MNHEY, CDR2 SVGAGI, per germline. The CDR3 is 13 amino acids. CDR3 loop: CVGRAGGLWEQYF. The CDR3, as DNA: TGTGTCGGGAGGGCAGGGGGCTTATGGGAGCAGTACTTC.

In its sample, this clonotype was seen a few times. The V gene is TRBV10-1, the J gene TRBJ2-3; 7 bases align to TRBD1. The CDR3 totals 15 residues. J was trimmed by 2 bases and V by 5 bases; bases with no gene match: 7. The germline CDR1 and CDR2 sequences are WNHNN and SYGVQD (reference sequence). This chain's CDR3 is CASSTRTGATDTQYF. The CDR3 DNA sequence: TGCGCCAGCAGTACAAGGACAGGAGCCACAGATACGCAGTATTTT.

In its sample, this clonotype was seen once. The V and J genes are TRBV12-3 or TRBV12-4 and TRBJ2-3; 9 bases map to TRBD2. The CDR3 has 15 amino acids. The junction had 8 bases not matched to a gene; V was cut back by 8 bases and J by 2 bases. CDR3 bases: TGTGCCAGCCGACGGGCTAGCGGGGTCACAGATACGCAGTATTTT. This encodes CASRRASGVTDTQYF.

A single count supports this clonotype. The chain couples TRBV2 to TRBJ2-4, with 7 bases lining up with TRBD2. V lost 1 base, J lost 0 bases, and 0 bases stayed unmatched. Germline V gene lookup returns CDR1 SNHLY and CDR2 FYNNEI. The CDR3 extends over 15 amino acids. The CDR3 nucleotides are TGTGCCAGCAGTGAAGGGACTAGAGCCAAAAACATTCAGTACTTC. This codes for CASSEGTRAKNIQYF.

V and J are TRBV12-3 or TRBV12-4 and TRBJ2-3, with 9 bases that match TRBD1. The J segment lost 2 bases and the V segment lost 6 bases, leaving 12 bases of the junction unmatched. The CDR3 has 17 residues. The CDR3 sequence: CASSLGTGRLITDTQYF. CDR3 DNA sequence: TGTGCCAGCAGCCTCGGGACAGGGAGGCTGATCACAGATACGCAGTATTTT.

The rearrangement links TRBV27 to TRBJ1-5; D remains ambiguous. Trimming took off 4 bases at V and 7 bases at J, with 17 bases between the two ends. The CDR3 covers 15 residues. Germline V CDR1 and CDR2: MNHEY, SMNVEV (reference sequence). The CDR3 DNA reads as TGTGCCAGCAGTTCCAGGCGGGGTAGGATCCAGCCCCAGCATTTT. Protein sequence: CASSSRRGRIQPQHF.

The genes are TRBV7-2 and TRBJ1-6; the match to TRBD1 covers 12 bases. The junction had 3 bases not matched to a gene; V was cut back by 1 base and J by 8 bases. This CDR3 contains 16 residues. Germline V gene data show CDR1 as SGHTA and CDR2 as FQGNSA. The chain's CDR3 is CASSLGDRGRYSPLHF. The CDR3 DNA reads TGTGCCAGCAGCTTAGGGGACAGGGGGCGTTATTCACCCCTCCACTTT.

V gene TRBV3-1 combines with J gene TRBJ2-2; 8 nucleotides line up with TRBD1. The CDR3 is 16 residues long. Germline CDR1 reads LGHDT; CDR2 reads YNNKEL (reference sequence). The V segment lost 2 bases and the J segment 4 bases; nucleotides outside the gene matches: 6. DNA of the CDR3: TGTGCCAGCAGCCAAACGGGACAGGCCTTCACCGGGGAGCTGTTTTTT. It codes for CASSQTGQAFTGELFF. The full variable domain, in which reference TRBV3-1 and TRBJ2-2 provide the parts outside the CDR3, is DTAVSQTPKYLVTQMGNDKSIKCEQNLGHDTMYWYKQDSKKFLKIMFSYNNKELIINETVPNRFSPKSPDKAHLNLHINSLELGDSAVYFCASSQTGQAFTGELFFGEGSRLTVL.

The table lists this clonotype with a few counts. V gene TRBV20-1 combines with J gene TRBJ2-1, with D tentatively TRBD1 (5 bases). Trimming shortened V by 5 bases and J by 6 bases, and 8 bases separated the two germline ends. Germline lookup yields CDR1 DFQATT and CDR2 SNEGSKA (reference sequence). The CDR3 has 11 amino acids. The CDR3 DNA sequence: TGCAGTGCTCAGGGATCCAATGAGCAGTTCTTC. Protein product: CSAQGSNEQFF.

This clonotype was picked up a small number of times. The V call is TRBV20-1, the J call TRBJ2-2; tentatively, D is TRBD1 or TRBD2 (6 bases each). Trimming shortened V by 5 bases and J by 1 base, and 17 bases separated the two germline ends. The CDR3 is made up of 16 amino acids. Germline V gene lookup returns CDR1 DFQATT and CDR2 SNEGSKA (reference sequence). The CDR3 DNA reads as TGCAGTGCTCTCCCCTGGGGGGCGATGAACACCGGGGAGCTGTTTTTT. It codes for CSALPWGAMNTGELFF.

The rearrangement joins TRBV3-1 to TRBJ1-3; a weak D match, TRBD1 (5 bases). The CDR3 covers 14 residues. V shed 4 bases and J shed 4 bases, with 11 bases lying between them. Per germline, CDR1 LGHDT and CDR2 YNNKEL (reference sequence). As DNA, the CDR3 is TGTGCCAGCAGCCCCGCAGGGACGGGAAACACCATATATTTT. Protein sequence: CASSPAGTGNTIYF.

The genes are TRBV7-8 and TRBJ1-5; TRBD1 aligns across 8 bases. The CDR3 spans 13 residues. Per germline, CDR1 SGHVS and CDR2 FQNEAQ. J was trimmed by 5 bases and V by 3 bases; bases with no gene match: 0. The CDR3 DNA is TGTGCCAGCAGCTTGGGACAGGATCAGCCCCAGCATTTT. Translation: CASSLGQDQPQHF.

At least ten counts were recorded for this clonotype. The gene calls are TRBV20-1 and TRBJ2-7, with 9 bases fitting TRBD1. V dropped 7 bases and J dropped 3; count of bases not matched to a gene: 16. The CDR3 is made up of 16 amino acids. Germline CDR1 and CDR2: DFQATT and SNEGSKA (reference sequence). The CDR3 coding sequence is TGCAGTGTCTCGAACTCTCCGGGACAGGGAGACTACGAGCAGTACGTC. It encodes CSVSNSPGQGDYEQYV.

The CDR3 loop is CASSLALVQTEAFF. CDR3 nucleotides: TGCGCCAGCAGCTTGGCCTTGGTACAGACTGAAGCTTTCTTT. The rearrangement joins TRBV5-1 to TRBJ1-1; D call uncertain. The V gene lost 0 bases and the J gene lost 5 bases, with 11 bases spanning the gap. This CDR3 comprises 14 residues. Germline lookup yields CDR1 SGHRS and CDR2 YFSETQ.

This rearrangement joins TRBV29-1 to TRBJ1-1; tentatively, D is TRBD1 (5 bases). Looked up from germline, CDR1 is SQVTM and CDR2 is ANQGSEA. The CDR3 is 13 residues long. V gave up 7 bases and J gave up 6 bases, with 18 bases separating them. CDR3 coding DNA: TGCAGCGGCCAAATTGAGGGGTTACCTGAAGCTTTCTTT. Translated, it gives CSGQIEGLPEAFF.

V usage is TRBV5-1 and J usage is TRBJ2-7, with D possibly TRBD2 on 5 matching bases. There are 16 residues in the CDR3. CDR1 is SGHRS and CDR2 is YFSETQ in the germline V gene. This chain's CDR3 is CASSPTPGVISYEHYV. DNA of the CDR3: TGCGCCAGCAGCCCAACCCCCGGGGTTATATCCTACGAGCATTACGTC.

This clonotype was observed a few times. The chain couples TRBV2 to TRBJ2-2; D remains unclear. Germline V gene sequence: CDR1 SNHLY, CDR2 FYNNEI. This CDR3 contains 14 residues. Between the trimmed V and J ends, which lost 0 bases and 6 bases, there was a span of 8 bases. The CDR3 coding sequence is TGTGCCAGCAGTGAAGCCGAGGCTTCCGGGGAGCTGTTTTTT. Encoded protein: CASSEAEASGELFF.

This clonotype appeared a few times. The V and J genes are TRBV9 and TRBJ1-2; tentative D call: TRBD1 (5 bases). Trimming removed 3 bases from V and 4 bases from J, with 22 bases in between. Germline assignment: CDR1 SGDLS and CDR2 YYNGEE. The CDR3 spans 17 residues. The CDR3: CASSGAKGDGGLYGYTF. The CDR3, as DNA: TGTGCCAGCAGCGGAGCCAAAGGGGACGGAGGCCTCTATGGCTACACCTTC.